This is a list of T cell receptor beta chains from one sample in a study of T cell responses to AZD1222 COVID-19 vaccine. Profiled with immunoSEQ multiplex PCR; TCRdb holds only in-frame clones, not every one. The repertoire holds around 60,000 clones, with around 81% as singletons. This sample comprised peripheral blood, obtained 28 days after the second AZD1222 dose. These receptors all stem from an adult who received the AZD1222 COVID-19 vaccine. Both conserved end residues are part of each CDR3. D genes are given only for firm matches. Some rows mark clone size as missing; the rest say once, few, many or name a class of expanded clone.

size	V	D	J	DNA	CDR3
NA	TRBV3-1/TRBV3-2	NA	TRBJ1-1	TGTGCCACCAGTCGACGACAGGATAACACTGAAGCTTTCTTT	CATSRRQDNTEAFF
NA	TRBV19	NA	TRBJ1-5	TGTGCCAGTAGTACAGCGGTTAGCAATCAGCCCCAGCATTTT	CASSTAVSNQPQHF
NA	TRBV5-1	NA	TRBJ1-1	TGCGCCAGCAGCTCGGACGGCAGGACGGGCACTGAAGCTTTCTTT	CASSSDGRTGTEAFF
NA	TRBV12-5	TRBD2	TRBJ2-3	TGTGCTAGTGGTCTACTCCTAGCGGGAAGCAACACAGATACGCAGTATTTT	CASGLLLAGSNTDTQYF
few	TRBV28	NA	TRBJ1-3	TGTGCCAGCAGTCCGGCGACGTTCTCTGGAAACACCATATATTTT	CASSPATFSGNTIYF
NA	TRBV7-8	NA	TRBJ2-1	TGTGCCAGCATTACAACTAGTGTGGTGAGCAATGAGCAGTTCTTC	CASITTSVVSNEQFF
NA	TRBV19	NA	TRBJ1-2	TGTGCCAGTAGTCCTACAGGATATGGCTATGGCTACACCTTC	CASSPTGYGYGYTF
NA	TRBV29-1	TRBD1	TRBJ2-7	TGCAGCGTTTCCCGGGACAGGGGTCCTCCCTACGAGCAGTACTTC	CSVSRDRGPPYEQYF
NA	TRBV18	NA	TRBJ2-1	TGTGCCAGCTCACCGCTATACAATGAGCAGTTCTTC	CASSPLYNEQFF
NA	TRBV27	TRBD2	TRBJ2-7	TGTGCCAGCAGGGGACTAGCGGCTCTCGAGCAGTACTTC	CASRGLAALEQYF